These 27 T cell receptor beta chains came from one sample sequenced in a study of PD-1 blockade in classical Hodgkin lymphoma. Stated time point: cycle 4 day 1 (C4D1), after less than seven weeks of nivolumab. Relapse after autologous stem cell transplantation occurred in every patient, and brentuximab vedotin exposure varied. Some clones are missing from TCRdb's copy, which holds only in-frame ones; the method was immunoSEQ multiplex PCR. The data hold tens of thousands of clones, with around 80% observed a single time. Sequencing used peripheral blood mononuclear cells (PBMCs), obtained before the fourth cycle of nivolumab. The source is a human donor with classical Hodgkin lymphoma.

V and J are TRBV5-1 and TRBJ1-1; 8 bases map to TRBD1. With V trimmed by 4 bases and J by 0 bases, 2 bases remained unmatched. Germline CDR1 is SGHRS and CDR2 is YFSETQ. The CDR3 has 14 amino acids. CDR3 sequence reads: CASSQTGVNTEAFF. The DNA of the CDR3 is TGCGCCAGCAGCCAGACAGGGGTGAACACTGAAGCTTTCTTT.

The sample holds a few counts of this clone. This chain joins TRBV7-6 and TRBJ2-3; no definite D call. With 2 bases removed from V and 5 bases from J, the gap between germline ends came to 8 bases. CDR1 is SGHVS, CDR2 FNYEAQ, per germline. The CDR3 length is 13 residues. CDR3 DNA sequence: TGTGCCAGCAGCTTATCACGTGGAGATACGCAGTATTTT. Translated: CASSLSRGDTQYF.

CDR3 sequence (DNA): TGTGCCAGCAGCCAAGCAGGCTCTCAAGAGACCCAGTACTTC. Translation: CASSQAGSQETQYF. The rearrangement uses TRBV7-6 and TRBJ2-5; unclear D gene. CDR1 is SGHVS and CDR2 is FNYEAQ in the germline V gene. CDR3 length: 14 amino acids. The V gene lost 5 bases and the J gene lost 2 bases, with 12 bases spanning the gap.

This CDR3 is CASSYAGEVGNQPQHF. In DNA, the CDR3 is TGTGCCAGCAGTTACGCGGGTGAGGTGGGCAATCAGCCCCAGCATTTT. The chain recombines TRBV6-6 with TRBJ1-5, with unresolved D. V shed 2 bases and J shed 2 bases, with 13 bases lying between them. The CDR3 sequence is 16 residues long. Germline V gene data show CDR1 as MNHNY and CDR2 as SVGAGI (reference sequence).

The chain combines TRBV20-1 with TRBJ2-5; no clear D gene. Trimming removed 6 bases at V and 5 bases at J, with 10 bases between. The CDR3 totals 11 residues. Germline CDR1 DFQATT, CDR2 SNEGSKA (reference sequence). The CDR3 region is CSAMPRETQYF. The DNA for the CDR3 is TGCAGTGCCATGCCCCGGGAGACCCAGTACTTC.

V usage is TRBV4-1 and J usage is TRBJ2-3, with unresolved D. There are 15 residues in the CDR3. Germline loops: CDR1 MGHRA, CDR2 YSYEKL. The ends were cut back, 0 bases at V and 2 bases at J, with 9 bases in the middle. The CDR3 sequence: CASSQDRAITDTQYF. The CDR3 DNA follows: TGCGCCAGCAGCCAAGATAGGGCGATCACAGATACGCAGTATTTT.

This clone turned up a few times. The V call is TRBV28, the J call TRBJ1-5; 7 nucleotides align to TRBD1. Germline V gives CDR1 MDHEN, CDR2 SYDVKM. The junction had 8 bases not matched to a gene; V was cut back by 6 bases and J by 0 bases. CDR3 length: 16 amino acids. The CDR3, as DNA: TGTGCCAGCAGCATACAGGGGCGTTATAGCAATCAGCCCCAGCATTTT. It translates to CASSIQGRYSNQPQHF.

This clone showed up just a few times. The gene calls are TRBV7-9 and TRBJ1-6; D is ambiguous. The V end was cut by 1 base, the J end by 7 bases, with 5 bases between. This CDR3 spans 13 amino acids. Looked up from germline, CDR1 is SEHNR and CDR2 is FQNEAQ (reference sequence). CDR3 sequence: CASSLGKNSPLHF. The DNA of the CDR3 is TGTGCCAGCAGCTTAGGCAAAAATTCACCCCTCCACTTT.

The rearrangement uses TRBV27 and TRBJ1-1, with D hard to call. There are 16 residues in the CDR3. Looked up from germline, CDR1 is MNHEY and CDR2 is SMNVEV (reference sequence). Trimming removed 7 bases from V and 10 bases from J, with 28 bases in between. CDR3 DNA sequence: TGTGCCAGCACCCTGAAACGGGCCGGAGGCTTGCGGGGAGCTTTCTTT. The encoded protein is CASTLKRAGGLRGAFF.

The V call is TRBV29-1, the J call TRBJ1-2; the match to TRBD1 covers 8 bases. The V and J ends lost 4 bases and 7 bases, in that order; junction bases with no gene match: 14. The germline V gene has CDR1 SQVTM and CDR2 ANQGSEA. This CDR3 comprises 15 residues. DNA of the CDR3: TGCAGCGTTGGGGCGAGAGGACAGGGAGACTCTGGCTACACCTTC. It specifies CSVGARGQGDSGYTF.

The chain is built from TRBV27 and TRBJ2-1; 8 bases line up with TRBD2. The CDR3 totals 14 residues. Per the germline V gene, CDR1 is MNHEY and CDR2 is SMNVEV (reference sequence). Trimming removed 3 bases from V and 3 bases from J; junction bases left unmatched: 1. DNA of the CDR3: TGTGCCAGCAGTTTCCGGGGGGGCTACAATGAGCAGTTCTTC. Translating gives CASSFRGGYNEQFF.

This chain connects TRBV18 to TRBJ2-7; TRBD1 matches 7 bases. CDR3 size: 12 residues. J was trimmed by 12 bases and V by 1 base; bases with no gene match: 6. Germline V lookup: CDR1 KGHSH, CDR2 LQKENI. The CDR3 spells CASSPLQGVLYV. The CDR3 coding sequence is TGTGCCAGCTCACCACTTCAGGGGGTGTTGTACGTC.

Judged by abundance, this clone is medium-sized. The chain carries TRBV9 and TRBJ2-3; TRBD2 agrees at 8 bases. The V gene end was trimmed by 3 bases and the J gene end by 5 bases; junction bases not matched to a gene: 8. The CDR3 consists of 15 residues. CDR1 is SGDLS, CDR2 YYNGEE, per germline. The CDR3 DNA reads as TGTGCCAGCAGCGACGGGGGGGCTGTAGGAGATACGCAGTATTTT. Its protein product is CASSDGGAVGDTQYF.

The chain couples TRBV27 to TRBJ1-5; 10 bases align to TRBD1. The V and J ends lost 5 bases and 7 bases, in that order; junction bases with no gene match: 8. The CDR3 loop spans 15 amino acids. Looked up from germline, CDR1 is MNHEY and CDR2 is SMNVEV (reference sequence). CDR3 amino acids: CASSPHRTGGQPQHF. The CDR3 DNA reads as TGTGCCAGCAGTCCCCACCGGACAGGGGGGCAGCCCCAGCATTTT.

V gene TRBV29-1 combines with J gene TRBJ2-7; weak D call: TRBD1 (5 bases). The CDR3 has 10 amino acids. Trimming took 4 bases from V and 4 from J, leaving 5 bases between them. The germline CDR1 and CDR2 sequences are SQVTM and ANQGSEA. The CDR3 loop is CSVGQYEQYV. The CDR3 DNA reads TGCAGCGTTGGACAGTACGAGCAGTACGTC.

The chain joins TRBV7-2 to TRBJ1-5; possible D gene TRBD1, 5 bases. Germline V lookup: CDR1 SGHTA, CDR2 FQGNSA. Trimming left V 2 bases short and J 4 bases short, with 12 bases between. CDR3 length: 15 residues. For the CDR3, the DNA is TGTGCCAGCAGCTTATGGGCGGGGGAGAATCAGCCCCAGCATTTT. It specifies CASSLWAGENQPQHF.

This chain joins TRBV9 and TRBJ2-6; D is ambiguous. Germline CDR1 SGDLS, CDR2 YYNGEE. CDR3 length: 15 amino acids. V was pared by 2 bases and J by 2 bases, with 8 bases between. The CDR3 coding sequence is TGTGCCAGCAGCGTGGTGGGGACTGGGGCCAACGTCCTGACTTTC. Protein sequence: CASSVVGTGANVLTF. Variable domain in full (rest from reference TRBV9 and TRBJ2-6): DSGVTQTPKHLITATGQRVTLRCSPRSGDLSVYWYQQSLDQGLQFLIQYYNGEERAKGNILERFSAQQFPDLHSELNLSSLELGDSALYFCASSVVGTGANVLTFGAGSRLTVL.

The chain is built from TRBV6-5 and TRBJ2-7, with a weak D call TRBD2 (5 bases). The CDR3 extends over 13 amino acids. Germline V gene lookup returns CDR1 MNHEY and CDR2 SVGAGI. Between the trimmed V and J ends, which lost 2 bases and 9 bases, there was a span of 14 bases. The CDR3 spells CASSYDPASRQYV. For the CDR3, the DNA is TGTGCCAGCAGTTACGACCCGGCTAGCAGGCAGTACGTC.

This clone has a single count. The chain recombines TRBV5-4 with TRBJ2-1; tentative D call: TRBD2 (6 bases). Germline assignment: CDR1 SGHNT and CDR2 YYREEE (reference sequence). The germline V and J ends were trimmed by 2 bases and 5 bases, with 11 bases remaining between them. This CDR3 is 14 amino acids long. The CDR3 is CASSFERANNEQFF. The CDR3 DNA sequence: TGTGCCAGCAGCTTTGAGCGGGCCAACAATGAGCAGTTCTTC.

This chain connects TRBV7-2 to TRBJ2-2, with TRBD1 as a possible D gene (6 bases). CDR3 size: 14 residues. Trimming removed 6 bases from V and 1 base from J, with 9 bases in between. Germline CDR1 SGHTA, CDR2 FQGNSA. CDR3 amino acids: CASRVGQNTGELFF. The CDR3 DNA follows: TGTGCCAGCAGGGTGGGACAGAACACCGGGGAGCTGTTTTTT.

CDR3 residues: CAARGERGYNEQFF. The CDR3 coding sequence is TGTGCCGCCAGGGGGGAGCGGGGGTACAATGAGCAGTTCTTC. The J gene is TRBJ2-1, the V gene TRBV6-5; D possibly corresponds to TRBD2 (8 bases). Trimming left V 11 bases short and J 4 bases short, with 18 bases between. The germline V gene encodes CDR1 MNHEY and CDR2 SVGAGI. The CDR3 has 14 residues.

The V and J genes are TRBV5-6 and TRBJ1-1, with no clear D. Germline assignment: CDR1 SGHDT and CDR2 YYEEEE. V was shortened by 4 bases and J by 5 bases, with 12 bases between the two germline ends. CDR3 length: 13 residues. The CDR3 region has the DNA TGTGCCAGCAGCATCGGAGCGGGGACTGAAGCTTTCTTT. This codes for CASSIGAGTEAFF. Drawing the rest from reference TRBV5-6 and TRBJ1-1, the complete variable domain is DAGVTQSPTHLIKTRGQQVTLRCSPKSGHDTVSWYQQALGQGPQFIFQYYEEEERQRGNFPDRFSGHQFPNYSSELNVNALLLGDSALYLCASSIGAGTEAFFGQGTRLTVV.

V is TRBV28 and J is TRBJ1-1; no reliable D call. V dropped 6 bases and J dropped 11 bases, with 13 bases sitting between them. The V gene's germline CDR1 is MDHEN and CDR2 SYDVKM. The CDR3 loop spans 11 amino acids. CDR3 DNA sequence: TGTGCCAGCAGGAACGGACCGAAGGCTTTCTTT. Protein: CASRNGPKAFF.

J is TRBJ2-7 and V is TRBV7-2, with TRBD2 as a possible D gene (5 bases). There are 13 residues in the CDR3. Deletions cut 0 bases from V and 4 bases from J, with 7 bases between. The germline V gene encodes CDR1 SGHTA and CDR2 FQGNSA. This CDR3 reads CASSLAPGYEQYV. CDR3 DNA sequence: TGTGCCAGCAGCTTAGCACCGGGGTACGAGCAGTACGTC.

The chain joins TRBV7-9 to TRBJ1-1; TRBD1 agrees at 8 bases. The germline V gene has CDR1 SEHNR and CDR2 FQNEAQ (reference sequence). The CDR3 runs to 14 residues. Unmatched junction bases numbered 9, after V lost 7 bases and J lost 5 bases. For the CDR3, the DNA is TGTGCCAGCAAAGGACAGGACAGGGCTACTGAAGCTTTCTTT. It translates to CASKGQDRATEAFF.

Comments on this clone: The same CDR3 also results from other DNA sequences found in this sample. The rearrangement uses TRBV20-1 and TRBJ1-1, with D possibly matching TRBD1 (5 bases). This CDR3 is built from 10 residues. CDR1 and CDR2 (germline): DFQATT, SNEGSKA (reference sequence). The V end lost 6 bases, the J end lost 6 bases, and 8 bases lay between the germline ends. CDR3: CSAGGAEAFF. CDR3 bases: TGCAGTGCGGGGGGGGCTGAAGCTTTCTTT.

The chain couples TRBV4-3 to TRBJ2-3; D is unresolved. Germline V lookup: CDR1 LGHNA, CDR2 YSLEER. With 1 base removed from V and 8 bases from J, the gap between germline ends came to 19 bases. The CDR3 has 16 residues. Here the CDR3 DNA reads TGCGCCAGCAGCCAAGCGTTGATGGGATCGGTGGGTACGCAGTATTTT. Encoded protein: CASSQALMGSVGTQYF.